The 3 T cell receptor beta chains presented below share a single source sample, sequenced in a study of T cell responses to AZD1222 COVID-19 vaccine (dated by TCRdb to 2020 to 2023). The sample's time point label, decoded: about 28 days (+/-7) after the second vaccine dose. Library preparation was by the immunoSEQ multiplex PCR assay. Drawn from immuneACCESS, this table holds only the in-frame rearrangements with V and J called that TCRdb kept. Clones are partly lost; checked studies trace under half to an unresolved V gene and leave the rest unexplained. Recorded for this sample are 140,000 or so clones; roughly 84% of them occurred a single time. Of the sample, approximately 5% falls within the top ten clones. Specimen: peripheral blood, collected 28 days after the second AZD1222 dose. These receptor sequences come from an adult who received the AZD1222 COVID-19 vaccine.

V and J are TRBV7-9 and TRBJ1-2; D unresolved. The CDR3 is 12 residues long. The germline V gene has CDR1 SEHNR and CDR2 FQNEAQ (reference sequence). V gave up 1 base and J gave up 4 bases, with 4 bases separating them. CDR3 nucleotides: TGTGCCAGCAGCTTAGACAGCTATGGCTACACCTTC. It specifies CASSLDSYGYTF. The complete variable domain, with remaining parts taken from reference TRBV7-9 and TRBJ1-2, reads DTGVSQNPRHKITKRGQNVTFRCDPISEHNRLYWYRQTLGQGPEFLTYFQNEAQLEKSRLLSDRFSAERPKGSFSTLEIQRTEQGDSAMYLCASSLDSYGYTFGSGTRLTVV.

V and J are TRBV29-1 and TRBJ1-6; TRBD1 matches 9 bases. The CDR3 length is 13 residues. Trimming took 5 bases from V and 7 from J; bases not matched to a gene: 3. The germline V gene has CDR1 SQVTM and CDR2 ANQGSEA. The chain's CDR3 is CSVRGQGNSPLHF. In DNA, the CDR3 is TGCAGCGTTCGGGGACAGGGCAATTCACCCCTCCACTTT.

The CDR3 reads CAISEDGGTQETQYF. CDR3 nucleotides: TGTGCCATCAGTGAGGACGGGGGTACCCAAGAGACCCAGTACTTC. The chain is built from TRBV10-3 and TRBJ2-5; a possible D gene is TRBD2 (6 bases). The CDR3 consists of 15 residues. Germline-derived CDR1 and CDR2 are ENHRY and SYGVKD. Trimming removed 2 bases at V and 1 base at J, with 11 bases between.